A selection of T cell receptor beta chains follows, all from one sample in a study of T cell repertoires in cytomegalovirus infection. TCRdb redid the calling of the reads with MiXCR, one entry per CDR3 protein. The sample includes a few hundred thousand distinct CDR3 sequences, 12% to 15% of them seen just once. Sequenced input: PBMCs. Receptors originate from a human donor in good health (CMV status not recorded). Some clones in this sample may be carry-over from other donors' samples. Both conserved end residues are part of each CDR3. A D gene is named only where the DNA matches it firmly. Not all rows give a size; the values are once, few, many and, for expanded clones, a class.

clone_size,j_call,d_call,v_call,cdr3_nt,cdr3_aa
once,TRBJ2-3,NA,TRBV20-1,TGCAGTGCTAGAGAGGGCAGTCTCACAGATACGCAGTATTTT,CSAREGSLTDTQYF
many,TRBJ1-5,NA,TRBV7-2,TGTGCCAGCAGCTTAGGACAGTTCAATCAGCCCCAGCATTTT,CASSLGQFNQPQHF
NA,TRBJ2-1,TRBD2,TRBV5-1,TGCGCCAGCAGACTAGCGGGAGGGCCGAAGAATGAGCAGTTCTTC,CASRLAGGPKNEQFF
few,TRBJ2-3,NA,TRBV29-1,TGCAGCGTAAGCCAGGGACTCCTCACAGATACGCAGTATTTT,CSVSQGLLTDTQYF
NA,TRBJ1-2,NA,TRBV29-1,TGCAGCGTTGAAGGGCAGGGAGGCGACTATGGCTACACCTTC,CSVEGQGGDYGYTF
few,TRBJ2-2,NA,TRBV28,TGTGCCAGCAGCGCGAGCAGGACCCCCCGGACCGGGGAGCTGTTTTTT,CASSASRTPRTGELFF
NA,TRBJ2-1,TRBD2,TRBV20-1,TGCAGTGCTTGTTCGACTAGCGGGAGGCGGGGAGAGCAGTTCTTC,CSACSTSGRRGEQFF
many,TRBJ2-7,NA,TRBV7-2,TGTGCCAGCAGTCGGAGTCCCCCTATCTACGAGCAGTACTTC,CASSRSPPIYEQYF
many,TRBJ2-3,NA,TRBV7-3,TGTGCCAGCAGCTCCCATCCGGGAAGCACAGATACGCAGTATTTT,CASSSHPGSTDTQYF
few,TRBJ1-1,NA,TRBV3-1,TGTGCCAGCAGCCGCCGGACTGGGGGGGCTAACAAAGCTTTCTTT,CASSRRTGGANKAFF
NA,TRBJ2-2,TRBD2,TRBV5-1,TGCGCCAGCAGCGGAGTAGCGGGCGCGAACACCGGGGAGCTGTTTTTT,CASSGVAGANTGELFF
NA,TRBJ2-7,NA,TRBV4-1,TGCGCCAGCAGCCAAGACGAGGGAACAGCCTACGAGCAGTACTTC,CASSQDEGTAYEQYF
many,TRBJ2-7,NA,TRBV7-9,TGTGCCAGTGGGGACGGATCCTACGAGCAGTACTTC,CASGDGSYEQYF
NA,TRBJ2-2,TRBD2,TRBV3-1,TGTGCCAGCAGCCGTCTAGCGGGAGGATTTTCGAGCACCGGGGAGCTGTTTTTT,CASSRLAGGFSSTGELFF
few,TRBJ2-5,NA,TRBV20-1,TGCAGTGCTAGAGATCAGTACAGGGAAGAGACCCAGTACTTC,CSARDQYREETQYF
NA,TRBJ1-3,NA,TRBV25-1,TGTGCCAGCGCGTTTACAGGCTCTGGAAACACCATATATTTT,CASAFTGSGNTIYF
NA,TRBJ1-6,TRBD1,TRBV25-1,TGTGCCAGCAGTGAAGACAGGGGGCGGGATTCACCCCTCCACTTT,CASSEDRGRDSPLHF
few,TRBJ1-2,TRBD1,TRBV6-5,TGTGCCAGCAGTTACTCCGGGACAGGGGCTTCCCCCGGTGGCTACACCTTC,CASSYSGTGASPGGYTF
few,TRBJ2-7,TRBD2,TRBV7-3,TGTGCCAGCAGCCCTACCGGGACTAGCGTTCACGAGCAGTACTTC,CASSPTGTSVHEQYF
many,TRBJ1-5,NA,TRBV12-3/TRBV12-4,TGTGCCAGCAGTTTGCTGGGAGATCAGCCCCAGCATTTT,CASSLLGDQPQHF
few,TRBJ2-7,TRBD1,TRBV5-1,TGCGCCGGCCCCGAAAGGACAGGGACCTACGAGCAGTACTTC,CAGPERTGTYEQYF
many,TRBJ1-1,NA,TRBV7-6,TGTGCCAGCAGCTTCTCTCCGGTCGGGACGAACACTGAAGCTTTCTTT,CASSFSPVGTNTEAFF
few,TRBJ2-7,TRBD1,TRBV11-3,TGTGCCAGCAGCCAGGGACAGGAGTACGAGCAGTACTTC,CASSQGQEYEQYF
many,TRBJ1-1,TRBD1,TRBV7-9,TGTGCCAGCACCCAGGGGGGGAACACTGAAGCTTTCTTT,CASTQGGNTEAFF
few,TRBJ1-1,NA,TRBV7-9,TGTGCCAGCAGCTTACCGTTCCCAAGGCTGAACACTGAAGCTTTCTTT,CASSLPFPRLNTEAFF
many,TRBJ2-2,TRBD1,TRBV12-3/TRBV12-4,TGTGCCAGCAGCCCAGGACAGGGGTGGGCCGGGGAGCTGTTTTTT,CASSPGQGWAGELFF
NA,TRBJ2-7,TRBD2,TRBV18,TGTGCCAGCTCACCATCGGGGGGGAACAGAGACTACTACGAGCAGTACTTC,CASSPSGGNRDYYEQYF
NA,TRBJ1-6,NA,TRBV7-9,TGTGCCAGCAGCTTAATGGGGACGGATAATTCACCCCTCCACTTT,CASSLMGTDNSPLHF
NA,TRBJ2-3,NA,TRBV25-1,TGTGCCAGCAGTGAATGGGGCAGACCCACAGATACGCATTATTTT,CASSEWGRPTDTHYF
NA,TRBJ2-3,NA,TRBV4-1,TGCGCCAGCAGCCAAGATGGGACCGCCCTTCGGCCAGATACGCAGTATTTT,CASSQDGTALRPDTQYF
few,TRBJ1-1,NA,TRBV28,TGTGCCAGCAGTTTTGTGGGGGGAAACACTGAAGCTTTCTTT,CASSFVGGNTEAFF
many,TRBJ2-1,TRBD2,TRBV20-1,TGCAGGACTAGCGGGAGTAATGAGCAGTTCTTC,CRTSGSNEQFF
many,TRBJ2-1,NA,TRBV28,TGTGCCAGCACCCTAACCCACCCTAGCTCCAATGAGCAGTTCTTC,CASTLTHPSSNEQFF
NA,TRBJ2-1,NA,TRBV5-8,TGTGCCAGCAGCTTGGGAGTAAAGGGGTACAATGAGCAGTTCTTC,CASSLGVKGYNEQFF
many,TRBJ1-1,NA,TRBV10-3,TGTGCCATCAGTGGTCGGCAGAAGAACACTGAAGCTTTCTTT,CAISGRQKNTEAFF
many,TRBJ2-7,NA,TRBV7-2,TGTGCCAGCAGCTTAGACGGGGCAGGGGCCCCCTACGAGCAGTACTTC,CASSLDGAGAPYEQYF
many,TRBJ2-7,TRBD1,TRBV7-2,TGTGCCAGCAGCTTAGTATTCGGACAGGTGGGCTCCTACGAGCAGTACTTC,CASSLVFGQVGSYEQYF
few,TRBJ2-1,NA,TRBV29-1,TGCAGCGTTGAAGGGGGACGGATTTACAATGAGCAGTTCTTC,CSVEGGRIYNEQFF
many,TRBJ2-3,TRBD2,TRBV29-1,TGCAGCGTTGTAGCGGGAGCGGTAGGCTCTACGCAGTATTTT,CSVVAGAVGSTQYF
many,TRBJ2-3,NA,TRBV7-2,TGTGCCAGCAGATCACCCGGGGTAGGCACAGATACGCAGTATTTT,CASRSPGVGTDTQYF
few,TRBJ2-3,TRBD2,TRBV28,TGTGCCAGCAGTCCGCCGGGACTAGCGAGAGATACGCAGTATTTT,CASSPPGLARDTQYF
few,TRBJ2-5,NA,TRBV25-1,TGTGCCAGCAGTGAATTAGTACAGAAAGAGACCCAGTACTTC,CASSELVQKETQYF
NA,TRBJ2-5,NA,TRBV15,TGTGCCACCAGCAGAGGCGGACGGACAGAGACCCAGTACTTC,CATSRGGRTETQYF
NA,TRBJ2-2,TRBD2,TRBV28,TGTGCCAGCAGTATTTTGCGGGGGGCTCCCGGGGAGCTGTTTTTT,CASSILRGAPGELFF
few,TRBJ1-1,NA,TRBV7-9,TGTGCCAGCAGCTTACGCAGAACCTTGAACACTGAAGCTTTCTTT,CASSLRRTLNTEAFF
many,TRBJ1-1,NA,TRBV29-1,TGCAGCGCCTTGGAGGCCCCAGAAGCTTTCTTT,CSALEAPEAFF
few,TRBJ2-7,NA,TRBV5-4,TGTGCCAGCAGCTTCAGGGGAACTTCGGGGACTTCTGTTAGTGAGCAGTACTTC,CASSFRGTSGTSVSEQYF
few,TRBJ2-7,NA,TRBV29-1,TGCAGCGCCGGGGACTACGAGCAGTACTTC,CSAGDYEQYF
NA,TRBJ2-1,NA,TRBV28,TGTGCCAGCAGTCGGACCGGGTCGGGGATGTACAATGAGCAGTTCTTC,CASSRTGSGMYNEQFF
few,TRBJ2-5,NA,TRBV29-1,TGCAGCGTTGAACGGCTGAACCAAGAGACCCAGTACTTC,CSVERLNQETQYF
many,TRBJ2-3,NA,TRBV4-1,TGCGCCAGCAGCCAAGGGACCTCGACAGGCACAGATACGCAGTATTTT,CASSQGTSTGTDTQYF